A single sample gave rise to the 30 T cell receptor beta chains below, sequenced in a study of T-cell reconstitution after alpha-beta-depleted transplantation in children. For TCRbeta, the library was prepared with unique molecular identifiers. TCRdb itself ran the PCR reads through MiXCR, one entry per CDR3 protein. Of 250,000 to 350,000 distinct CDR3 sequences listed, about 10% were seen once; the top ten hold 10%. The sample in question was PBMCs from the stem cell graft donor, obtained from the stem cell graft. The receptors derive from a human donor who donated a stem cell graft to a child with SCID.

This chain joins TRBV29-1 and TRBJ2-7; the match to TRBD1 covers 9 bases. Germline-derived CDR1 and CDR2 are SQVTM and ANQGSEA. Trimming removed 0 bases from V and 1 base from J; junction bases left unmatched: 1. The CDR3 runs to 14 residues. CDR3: CSVEEDRGSYEQYF. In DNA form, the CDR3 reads TGCAGCGTTGAAGAGGACAGGGGATCCTACGAGCAGTACTTC.

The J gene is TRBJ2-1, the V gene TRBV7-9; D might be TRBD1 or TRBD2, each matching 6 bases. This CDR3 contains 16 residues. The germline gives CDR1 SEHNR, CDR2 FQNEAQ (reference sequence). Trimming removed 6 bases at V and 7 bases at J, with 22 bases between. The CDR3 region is CASSLTQIGGLNEQFF. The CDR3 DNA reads TGTGCCAGCAGTCTTACACAGATCGGGGGCCTGAATGAGCAGTTCTTC.

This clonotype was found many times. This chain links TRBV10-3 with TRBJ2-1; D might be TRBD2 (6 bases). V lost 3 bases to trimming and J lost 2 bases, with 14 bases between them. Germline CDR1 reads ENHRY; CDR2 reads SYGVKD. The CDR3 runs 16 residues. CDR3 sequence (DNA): TGTGCCATCAGTGACCCTTGGCGGGGCCCCTACAATGAGCAGTTCTTC. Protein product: CAISDPWRGPYNEQFF.

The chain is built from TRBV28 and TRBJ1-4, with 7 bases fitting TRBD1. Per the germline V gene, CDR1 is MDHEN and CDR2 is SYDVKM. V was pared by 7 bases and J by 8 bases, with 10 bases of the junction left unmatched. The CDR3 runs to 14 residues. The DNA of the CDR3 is TGTGCCAGCAACCCCGACAGGGTGAGCGAAAAACTGTTTTTT. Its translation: CASNPDRVSEKLFF.

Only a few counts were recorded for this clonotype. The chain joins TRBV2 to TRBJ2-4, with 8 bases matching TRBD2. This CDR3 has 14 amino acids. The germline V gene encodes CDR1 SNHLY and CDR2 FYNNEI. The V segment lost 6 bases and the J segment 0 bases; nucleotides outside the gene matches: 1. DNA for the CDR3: TGTGCCAGCAGCGGGGGGGTAGCCAAAAACATTCAGTACTTC. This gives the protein CASSGGVAKNIQYF.

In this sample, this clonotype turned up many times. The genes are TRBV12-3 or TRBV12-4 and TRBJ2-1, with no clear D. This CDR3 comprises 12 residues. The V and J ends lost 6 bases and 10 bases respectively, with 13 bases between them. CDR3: CASSPTPTEQFF. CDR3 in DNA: TGTGCCAGCAGCCCGACTCCCACGGAGCAGTTCTTC.

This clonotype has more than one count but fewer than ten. This CDR3 reads CSAREPGQGSTEAFF. DNA for the CDR3: TGCAGTGCTAGAGAACCGGGACAGGGGTCCACTGAAGCTTTCTTT. The chain joins TRBV20-1 to TRBJ1-1; 10 bases agree with TRBD1. J lost 4 bases, V lost 0 bases, and 5 bases had no gene match. The CDR3 consists of 15 residues. Germline values: CDR1 DFQATT, CDR2 SNEGSKA (reference sequence).

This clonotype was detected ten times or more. As DNA, the CDR3 is TGTGCCAGCAGTTTTGCGGGGAAAACCGGGGAGCTGTTTTTT. Protein product: CASSFAGKTGELFF. The rearrangement joins TRBV12-3 or TRBV12-4 to TRBJ2-2; the D gene is possibly TRBD2 (6 bases). Trimming cost V 3 bases and J 5 bases, with 10 bases left between them. The length of the CDR3 is 14 residues.

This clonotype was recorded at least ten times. For the CDR3, the DNA is TGTGCCAGCAGCTCCCTGCCCCTGGCTAGCGGGGGGTCCGGGGAGCTGTTTTTT. This sequence encodes CASSSLPLASGGSGELFF. The chain uses TRBV7-3 and TRBJ2-2, with 11 bases identical to TRBD2. The CDR3 runs 18 residues. V gave up 4 bases and J gave up 6 bases; unmatched junction bases: 13. CDR1 and CDR2 (germline): SGHTA, FQGTGA.

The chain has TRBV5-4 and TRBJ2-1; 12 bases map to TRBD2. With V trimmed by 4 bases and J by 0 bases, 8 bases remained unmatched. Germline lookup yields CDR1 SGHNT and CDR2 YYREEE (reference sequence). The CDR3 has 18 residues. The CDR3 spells CASSTGLAGYYSYNEQFF. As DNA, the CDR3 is TGTGCCAGCAGCACGGGACTAGCGGGCTATTACTCCTACAATGAGCAGTTCTTC. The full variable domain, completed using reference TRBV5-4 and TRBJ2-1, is ETGVTQSPTHLIKTRGQQVTLRCSSQSGHNTVSWYQQALGQGPQFIFQYYREEENGRGNFPPRFSGLQFPNYSSELNVNALELDDSALYLCASSTGLAGYYSYNEQFFGPGTRLTVL.

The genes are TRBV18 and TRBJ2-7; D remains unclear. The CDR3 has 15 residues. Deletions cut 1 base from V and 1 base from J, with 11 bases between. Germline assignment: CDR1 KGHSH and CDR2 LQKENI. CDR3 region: CASSPLGVQSYEQYF. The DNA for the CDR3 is TGTGCCAGCTCACCACTGGGCGTCCAATCCTACGAGCAGTACTTC.

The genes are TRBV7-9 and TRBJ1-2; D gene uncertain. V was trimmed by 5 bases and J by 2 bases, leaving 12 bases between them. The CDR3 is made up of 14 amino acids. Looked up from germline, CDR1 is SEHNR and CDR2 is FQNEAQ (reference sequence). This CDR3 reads CASSPATWNYGYTF. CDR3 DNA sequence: TGTGCCAGCAGCCCAGCGACATGGAACTATGGCTACACCTTC.

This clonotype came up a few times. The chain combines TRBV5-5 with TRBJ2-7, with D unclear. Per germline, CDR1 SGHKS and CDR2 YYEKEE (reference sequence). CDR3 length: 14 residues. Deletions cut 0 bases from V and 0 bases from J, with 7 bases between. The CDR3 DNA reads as TGTGCCAGCAGCTTGGAGGCTGTCTCCTACGAGCAGTACTTC. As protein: CASSLEAVSYEQYF.

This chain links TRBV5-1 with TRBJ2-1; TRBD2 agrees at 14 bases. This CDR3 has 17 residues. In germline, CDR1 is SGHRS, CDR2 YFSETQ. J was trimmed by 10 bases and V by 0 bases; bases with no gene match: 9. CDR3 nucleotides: TGCGCCAGCAGCTTGGAAATCGGACTAGCGGGGGGAAAAGAGCAGTTCTTC. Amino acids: CASSLEIGLAGGKEQFF.

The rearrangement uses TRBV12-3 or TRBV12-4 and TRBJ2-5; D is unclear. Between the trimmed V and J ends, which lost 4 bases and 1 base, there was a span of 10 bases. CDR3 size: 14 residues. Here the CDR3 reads CASSSTLLQETQYF. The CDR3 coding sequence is TGTGCCAGCAGTTCCACACTTCTCCAAGAGACCCAGTACTTC.

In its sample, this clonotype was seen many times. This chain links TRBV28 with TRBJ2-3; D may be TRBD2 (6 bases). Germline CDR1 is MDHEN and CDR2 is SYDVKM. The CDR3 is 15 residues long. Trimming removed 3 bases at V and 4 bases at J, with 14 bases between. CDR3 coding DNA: TGTGCCAGCAGTTTTCTGTGGGGGGAAGCAGATACGCAGTATTTT. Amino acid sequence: CASSFLWGEADTQYF. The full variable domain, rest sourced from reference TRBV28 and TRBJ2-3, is DVKVTQSSRYLVKRTGEKVFLECVQDMDHENMFWYRQDPGLGLRLIYFSYDVKMKEKGDIPEGYSVSREKKERFSLILESASTNQTSMYLCASSFLWGEADTQYFGPGTRLTVL.

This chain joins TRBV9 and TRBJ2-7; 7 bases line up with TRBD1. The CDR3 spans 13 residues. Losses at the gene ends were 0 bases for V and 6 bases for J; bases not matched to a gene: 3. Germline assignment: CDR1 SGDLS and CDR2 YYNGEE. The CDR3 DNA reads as TGTGCCAGCAGCGTAGGACAGGGTACCGAGCAGTACTTC. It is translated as CASSVGQGTEQYF. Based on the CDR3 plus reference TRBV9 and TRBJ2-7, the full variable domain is DSGVTQTPKHLITATGQRVTLRCSPRSGDLSVYWYQQSLDQGLQFLIQYYNGEERAKGNILERFSAQQFPDLHSELNLSSLELGDSALYFCASSVGQGTEQYFGPGTRLTVT.

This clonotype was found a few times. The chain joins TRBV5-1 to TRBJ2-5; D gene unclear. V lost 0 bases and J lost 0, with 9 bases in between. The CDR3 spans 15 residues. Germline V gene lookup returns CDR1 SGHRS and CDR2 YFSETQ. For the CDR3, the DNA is TGCGCCAGCAGCTTGGCGCGGCGGTACCAAGAGACCCAGTACTTC. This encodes CASSLARRYQETQYF.

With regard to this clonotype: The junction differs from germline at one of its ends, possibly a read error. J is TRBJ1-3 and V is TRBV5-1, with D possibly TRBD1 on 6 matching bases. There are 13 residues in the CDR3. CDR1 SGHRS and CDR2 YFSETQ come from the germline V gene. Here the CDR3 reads CASSLETGTAWFF. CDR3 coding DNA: TGCGCCAGCAGCTTGGAGACAGGAACGGCGTGGTTTTTT.

The CDR3 nucleotides read TGTGCCAGCAGGTTGAGGGGTTCCTACGAGCAGTACTTC. Protein product: CASRLRGSYEQYF. The chain recombines TRBV6-1 with TRBJ2-7; D could derive from TRBD1 or TRBD2 (5 bases each). Germline V gene lookup returns CDR1 MNHNS and CDR2 SASEGT. V lost 6 bases, J lost 1 base, and 10 bases lay in between. The CDR3 consists of 13 residues.

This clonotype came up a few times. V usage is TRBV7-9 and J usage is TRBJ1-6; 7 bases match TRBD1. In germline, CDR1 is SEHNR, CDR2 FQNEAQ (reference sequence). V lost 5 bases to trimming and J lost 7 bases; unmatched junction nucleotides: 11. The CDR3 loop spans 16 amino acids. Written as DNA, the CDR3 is TGTGCCAGCAGCCACATAGGGACAGCTCTCAATTCACCCCTCCACTTT. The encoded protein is CASSHIGTALNSPLHF.

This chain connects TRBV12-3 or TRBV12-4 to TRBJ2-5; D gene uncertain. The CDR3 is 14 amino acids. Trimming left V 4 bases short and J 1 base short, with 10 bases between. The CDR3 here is CASSSQTSQETQYF. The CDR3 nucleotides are TGTGCCAGCAGTTCCCAGACCAGCCAAGAGACCCAGTACTTC.

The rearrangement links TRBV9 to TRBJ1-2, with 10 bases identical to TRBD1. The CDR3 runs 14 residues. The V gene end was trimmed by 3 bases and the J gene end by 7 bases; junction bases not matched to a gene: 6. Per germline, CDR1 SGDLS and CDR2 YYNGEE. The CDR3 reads CASSAGQGEGGYTF. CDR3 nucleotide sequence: TGTGCCAGCAGCGCCGGACAGGGGGAAGGTGGCTACACCTTC.

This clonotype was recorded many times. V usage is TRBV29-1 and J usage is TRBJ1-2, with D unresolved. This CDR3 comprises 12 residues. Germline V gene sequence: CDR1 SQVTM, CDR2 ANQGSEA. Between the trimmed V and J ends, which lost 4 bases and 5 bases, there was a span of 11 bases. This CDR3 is CSVVGGLYGYTF. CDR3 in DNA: TGCAGCGTTGTAGGCGGGTTGTATGGCTACACCTTC.

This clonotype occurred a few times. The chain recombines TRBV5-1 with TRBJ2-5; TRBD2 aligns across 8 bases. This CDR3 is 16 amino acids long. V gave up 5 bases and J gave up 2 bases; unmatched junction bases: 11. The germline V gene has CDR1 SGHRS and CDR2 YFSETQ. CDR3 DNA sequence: TGCGCCAGCAGTTCTACCGGGGGGGCGACTCAAGAGACCCAGTACTTC. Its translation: CASSSTGGATQETQYF.

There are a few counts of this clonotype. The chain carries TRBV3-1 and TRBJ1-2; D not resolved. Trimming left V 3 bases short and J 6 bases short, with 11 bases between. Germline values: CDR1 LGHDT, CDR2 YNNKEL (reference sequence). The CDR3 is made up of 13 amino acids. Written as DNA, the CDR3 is TGTGCCAGCAGCCAGAACGGTGGGAATGGCTACACCTTC. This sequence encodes CASSQNGGNGYTF. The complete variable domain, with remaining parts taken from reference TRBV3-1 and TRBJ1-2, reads DTAVSQTPKYLVTQMGNDKSIKCEQNLGHDTMYWYKQDSKKFLKIMFSYNNKELIINETVPNRFSPKSPDKAHLNLHINSLELGDSAVYFCASSQNGGNGYTFGSGTRLTVV.

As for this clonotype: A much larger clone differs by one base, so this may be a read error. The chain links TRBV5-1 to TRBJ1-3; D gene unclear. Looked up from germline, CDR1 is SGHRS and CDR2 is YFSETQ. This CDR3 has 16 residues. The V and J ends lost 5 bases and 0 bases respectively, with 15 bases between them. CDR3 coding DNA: TGCGCCAGCAGGACACATTTGACCCCCTCTGGAAACACCATATATTTT. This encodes CASRTHLTPSGNTIYF.

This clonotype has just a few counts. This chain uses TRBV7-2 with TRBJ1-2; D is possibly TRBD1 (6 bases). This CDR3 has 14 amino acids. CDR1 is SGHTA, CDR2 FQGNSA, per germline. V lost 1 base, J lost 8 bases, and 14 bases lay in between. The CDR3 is CASSLGSTGRGYTF. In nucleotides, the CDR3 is TGTGCCAGCAGCTTAGGTTCCACAGGGCGCGGCTACACCTTC.

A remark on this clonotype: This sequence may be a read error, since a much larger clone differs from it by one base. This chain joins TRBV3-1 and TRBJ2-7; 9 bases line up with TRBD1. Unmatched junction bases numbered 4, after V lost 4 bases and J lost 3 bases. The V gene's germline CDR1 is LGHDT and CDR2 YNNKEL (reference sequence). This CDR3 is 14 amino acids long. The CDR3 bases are TGTGCCAGCAGCCTAGGGGACAGGGACTACGAGCAGTACTTC. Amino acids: CASSLGDRDYEQYF.

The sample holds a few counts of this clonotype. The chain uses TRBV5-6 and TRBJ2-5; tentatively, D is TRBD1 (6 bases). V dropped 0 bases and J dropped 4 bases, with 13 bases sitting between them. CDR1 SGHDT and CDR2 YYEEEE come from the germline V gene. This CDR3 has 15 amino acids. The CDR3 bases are TGTGCCAGCAGCTTGGCCGACAGGTCCCCAGAGACCCAGTACTTC. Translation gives CASSLADRSPETQYF.